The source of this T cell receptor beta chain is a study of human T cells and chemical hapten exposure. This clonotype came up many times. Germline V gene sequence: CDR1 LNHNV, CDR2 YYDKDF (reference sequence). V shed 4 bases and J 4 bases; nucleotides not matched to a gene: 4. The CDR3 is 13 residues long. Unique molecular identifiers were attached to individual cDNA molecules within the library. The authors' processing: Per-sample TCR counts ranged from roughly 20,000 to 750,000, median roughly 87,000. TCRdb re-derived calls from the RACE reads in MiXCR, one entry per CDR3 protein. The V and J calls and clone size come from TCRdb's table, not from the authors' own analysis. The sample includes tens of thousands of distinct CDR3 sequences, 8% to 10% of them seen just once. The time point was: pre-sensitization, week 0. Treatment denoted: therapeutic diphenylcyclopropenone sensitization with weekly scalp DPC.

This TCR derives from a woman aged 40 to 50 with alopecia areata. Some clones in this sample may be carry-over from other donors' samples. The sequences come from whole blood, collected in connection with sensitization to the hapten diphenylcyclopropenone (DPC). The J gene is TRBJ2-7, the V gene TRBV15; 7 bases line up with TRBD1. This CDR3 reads CATSKLQGYEQYF. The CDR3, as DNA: TGTGCCACCAGCAAATTACAGGGGTACGAGCAGTACTTC.